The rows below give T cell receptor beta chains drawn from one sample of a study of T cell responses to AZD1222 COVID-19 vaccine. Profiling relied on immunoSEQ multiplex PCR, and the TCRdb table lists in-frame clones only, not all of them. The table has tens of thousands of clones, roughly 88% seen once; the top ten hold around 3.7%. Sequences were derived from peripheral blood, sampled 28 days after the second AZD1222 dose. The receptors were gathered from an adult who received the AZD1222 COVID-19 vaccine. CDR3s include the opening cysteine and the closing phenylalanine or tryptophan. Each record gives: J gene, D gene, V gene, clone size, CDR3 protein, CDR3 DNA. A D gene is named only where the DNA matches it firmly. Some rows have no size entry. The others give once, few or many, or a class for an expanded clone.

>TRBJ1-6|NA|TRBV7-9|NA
CASSPRTAADSPLHF
TGTGCCAGCAGCCCGAGGACAGCGGCGGATTCACCCCTCCACTTT
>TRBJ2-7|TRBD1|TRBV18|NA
CASSYERTGHYEQYF
TGTGCCAGCTCATACGAGAGGACAGGACACTACGAGCAGTACTTC
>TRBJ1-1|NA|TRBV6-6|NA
CASSYSTGNTEAFF
TGTGCCAGCAGTTACTCGACAGGAAACACTGAAGCTTTCTTT
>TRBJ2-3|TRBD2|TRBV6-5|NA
CASSYTSGSISDTQYF
TGTGCCAGCAGTTACACTAGCGGGAGTATCTCAGATACGCAGTATTTT
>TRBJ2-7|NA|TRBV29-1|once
CSVGGDAYEQYF
TGCAGCGTTGGAGGGGACGCCTACGAGCAGTACTTC
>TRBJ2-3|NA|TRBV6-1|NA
CASSDPMNTQYF
TGTGCCAGCAGTGACCCTATGAATACGCAGTATTTT
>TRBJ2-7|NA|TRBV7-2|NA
CASSLAVSGHLNYEQYF
TGTGCCAGCAGCTTAGCGGTCTCGGGACATTTGAACTACGAGCAGTACTTC
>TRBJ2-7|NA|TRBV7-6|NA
CASSLGQGGEQYF
TGTGCCAGCAGCTTGGGCCAGGGAGGCGAGCAGTACTTC
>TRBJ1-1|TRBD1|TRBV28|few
CASSLPGQGAFF
TGTGCCAGCAGTTTACCGGGACAGGGAGCTTTCTTT
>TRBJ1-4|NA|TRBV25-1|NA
CASSVQGGNEKLFF
TGTGCCAGCAGTGTTCAGGGTGGTAACGAAAAACTGTTTTTT
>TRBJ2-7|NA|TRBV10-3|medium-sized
CATGGRTDPPYEQYF
TGTGCCACAGGGGGGAGGACGGATCCTCCCTACGAGCAGTACTTC
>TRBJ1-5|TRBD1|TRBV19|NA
CASSIDLDRSNQPQHF
TGTGCCAGTAGTATAGATTTGGACAGGTCAAATCAGCCCCAGCATTTT
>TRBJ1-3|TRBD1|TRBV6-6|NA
CASSVQGNTIYF
TGTGCCAGCAGTGTACAGGGGAACACCATATATTTT
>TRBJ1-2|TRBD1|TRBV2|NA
CASSPDRGLGGYTF
TGTGCCAGCAGTCCTGACAGGGGGCTAGGTGGCTACACCTTC
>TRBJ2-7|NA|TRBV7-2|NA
CASSSPYHEQYF
TGTGCCAGCAGCTCCCCGTACCACGAGCAGTACTTC
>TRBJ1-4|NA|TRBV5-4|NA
CASSRRQGMKEKLFF
TGTGCCAGCAGCCGCCGTCAGGGGATGAAAGAAAAACTGTTTTTT